Each of the 31 T cell receptor beta chains below was sequenced from the same sample in a study of breast tumors, draining lymph nodes, adjacent tissues. Breast cancer patients provided tissue from their axillary draining lymph nodes. TCRdb itself ran the multiplex PCR reads through MiXCR, one entry per CDR3 protein. The table has approximately 230,000 distinct CDR3 sequences, under 35% seen once. Sequenced sample: axillary lymph node tissue. The source is a female donor with breast cancer. Some clones in this sample may be carry-over from other donors' samples.

This clonotype was recorded at least ten times. DNA of the CDR3: TGTGCCAGCAGTAAAAGGGACAATCAGCCCCAGCATTTT. It specifies CASSKRDNQPQHF. J is TRBJ1-5 and V is TRBV27; D call uncertain. The germline V gene encodes CDR1 MNHEY and CDR2 SMNVEV (reference sequence). The V gene lost 5 bases and the J gene lost 3 bases, with 8 bases spanning the gap. The CDR3 consists of 13 residues.

The sample holds many counts of this clonotype. V usage is TRBV6-1 and J usage is TRBJ1-2, with D perhaps TRBD1 (5 bases). This CDR3 has 19 residues. With 6 bases removed from V and 0 bases from J, the gap between germline ends came to 26 bases. Germline V gene sequence: CDR1 MNHNS, CDR2 SASEGT. CDR3 in DNA: TGTGCCAGCAGAGCAGGGCCAGGGCACGCCGTCCTAGCTAACTATGGCTACACCTTC. It is translated as CASRAGPGHAVLANYGYTF.

This chain uses TRBV15 with TRBJ2-2; maybe TRBD1 (5 bases). CDR3 length: 18 amino acids. CDR1 is LNHNV and CDR2 is YYDKDF in the germline V gene (reference sequence). Trimming left V 0 bases short and J 10 bases short, with 24 bases between. The CDR3 sequence is CATSRDVSHTGPREELFF. CDR3 nucleotide sequence: TGTGCCACCAGCAGAGATGTCAGCCACACCGGGCCCAGGGAGGAGCTGTTTTTT.

This chain connects TRBV5-1 to TRBJ1-1; unclear D gene. Germline CDR1 SGHRS, CDR2 YFSETQ. This CDR3 has 14 amino acids. The ends were cut back, 0 bases at V and 5 bases at J, with 11 bases in the middle. The CDR3 sequence is CASSLEGLSTEAFF. The CDR3 nucleotides read TGCGCCAGCAGCTTGGAGGGTTTATCGACTGAAGCTTTCTTT.

This clonotype was recorded at least ten times. The J gene is TRBJ2-3, the V gene TRBV9; TRBD1 agrees at 7 bases. With 3 bases clipped from V and 2 bases from J, the junction kept 9 bases outside the gene matches. This CDR3 region has 16 residues. Germline values: CDR1 SGDLS, CDR2 YYNGEE. CDR3 DNA sequence: TGTGCCAGCAGCGGTGGGACAGCGAGATACACAGATACGCAGTATTTT. Protein product: CASSGGTARYTDTQYF.

At least ten counts were recorded for this clonotype. The V gene is TRBV10-1, the J gene TRBJ2-5; D remains ambiguous. The CDR3 is made up of 14 amino acids. The germline gives CDR1 WNHNN, CDR2 SYGVQD (reference sequence). With 5 bases removed from V and 2 bases from J, the gap between germline ends came to 12 bases. The CDR3 sequence: CASSPGRPQETQYF. CDR3 sequence (DNA): TGCGCCAGCAGTCCCGGACGGCCTCAAGAGACCCAGTACTTC.

The chain combines TRBV29-1 with TRBJ1-6; no definite D call. Germline assignment: CDR1 SQVTM and CDR2 ANQGSEA. V was clipped by 6 bases and J by 7 bases, with 13 bases between them. CDR3 size: 13 residues. The CDR3 nucleotides read TGCAGCGTGATGACGAGTACGAATTCACCCCTCCACTTT. Its translation: CSVMTSTNSPLHF.

This clonotype was picked up many times. The rearrangement links TRBV5-8 to TRBJ1-6, with a tentative D call TRBD1 (5 bases). CDR1 is SGHTS, CDR2 YDEGEE, per germline. CDR3 length equals 15 residues. V shed 2 bases and J shed 10 bases, with 16 bases lying between them. CDR3 region: CASSFYPGGESPLHF. CDR3 nucleotides: TGTGCCAGCAGCTTTTACCCGGGGGGGGAATCACCCCTCCACTTT.

This clonotype was recorded many times. The rearrangement uses TRBV4-2 and TRBJ2-7; 7 bases match TRBD2. CDR3 length equals 19 residues. CDR1 is LGHNA and CDR2 is YNFKEQ in the germline V gene. V shed 1 base and J 4 bases; nucleotides not matched to a gene: 19. The chain's CDR3 is CASSQGDKRGSWERYEQYF. Here the CDR3 DNA reads TGTGCCAGCAGCCAAGGGGATAAACGCGGGAGTTGGGAGAGGTACGAGCAGTACTTC.

This clonotype occurred many times. The chain couples TRBV2 to TRBJ1-6; D remains ambiguous. Trimming left V 2 bases short and J 3 bases short, with 8 bases between. The V gene's germline CDR1 is SNHLY and CDR2 FYNNEI. The CDR3 is made up of 15 amino acids. The CDR3 DNA reads as TGTGCCAGCAGTGAATCTGGTCACTATAATTCACCCCTCCACTTT. Encoded protein: CASSESGHYNSPLHF.

With respect to this clonotype: One junction end does not reproduce the germline sequence, and a read error may be involved. J is TRBJ2-7 and V is TRBV24-1; D is unclear. This CDR3 is built from 15 residues. From germline, CDR1 is KGHDR and CDR2 SFDVKD. The CDR3 here is CASSPPGVGSYEQYF. CDR3 in DNA: TGTGCCAGCAGTCCCCCTGGGGTGGGCTCCTACGAGCAGTACTTC.

This clonotype was found a few times. The chain has TRBV6-5 and TRBJ1-5; possibly TRBD1 for D (5 bases). CDR3 size: 14 residues. V gave up 6 bases and J gave up 2 bases, with 11 bases separating them. Germline V gene sequence: CDR1 MNHEY, CDR2 SVGAGI. This CDR3 is CASSRDSGNQPQHF. CDR3 coding DNA: TGTGCCAGCAGCCGGGACTCCGGCAATCAGCCCCAGCATTTT.

This clonotype appeared a single time. The genes are TRBV29-1 and TRBJ2-1; D tentatively reads TRBD1 or TRBD2 (5 bases each). Germline values: CDR1 SQVTM, CDR2 ANQGSEA. This CDR3 is 11 amino acids long. Here the CDR3 DNA reads TGCAGTGTACGGGGCGACAATGAGCAGTTCTTC. This sequence encodes CSVRGDNEQFF.

There are many counts of this clonotype. The chain is built from TRBV7-2 and TRBJ1-6; 8 bases are a match to TRBD1. Germline lookup yields CDR1 SGHTA and CDR2 FQGNSA. The V gene end was trimmed by 4 bases and the J gene end by 8 bases; junction bases not matched to a gene: 10. CDR3 length: 16 residues. The CDR3 coding sequence is TGTGCCAGCAGCTCGTCCGCGACAGGGGTTTATTCACCCCTCCACTTT. Translating gives CASSSSATGVYSPLHF.

The V and J genes are TRBV3-1 and TRBJ1-6; no reliable D call. Trimming left V 0 bases short and J 13 bases short, with 10 bases between. There are 13 residues in the CDR3. Germline-derived CDR1 and CDR2 are LGHDT and YNNKEL (reference sequence). CDR3: CASSQDQDSPLHF. CDR3 in DNA: TGTGCCAGCAGCCAAGATCAAGACTCTCCCCTCCACTTT.

There are many counts of this clonotype. This chain uses TRBV5-8 with TRBJ1-5, with a possible D match to TRBD1 (6 bases). Trimming stripped 3 bases from V and 1 base from J, with 8 bases between. Germline V CDR1 and CDR2: SGHTS, YDEGEE. CDR3 length: 14 amino acids. This CDR3 reads CASSSQGSNQPQHF. The CDR3 DNA sequence: TGTGCCAGCAGCTCCCAGGGGAGCAATCAGCCCCAGCATTTT.

In this sample, this clonotype turned up once. The conserved closing phenylalanine or tryptophan is absent in this CDR3, likely reflecting a read error. CDR3 in amino acids: CSARDSRIYEQYS. Written as DNA, the CDR3 is TGCAGTGCGAGGGACTCCCGAATCTACGAGCAGTACTCC. The chain recombines TRBV20-1 with TRBJ2-7, with D perhaps TRBD2 (6 bases). The CDR3 runs 13 residues. CDR1 DFQATT and CDR2 SNEGSKA come from the germline V gene (reference sequence). The V end lost 6 bases, the J end lost 3 bases, and 15 bases lay between the germline ends.

The chain combines TRBV15 with TRBJ2-1, with D perhaps given as TRBD1 or TRBD2 (5 bases each). Trimming took off 1 base at V and 8 bases at J, with 18 bases between the two ends. This CDR3 is built from 16 residues. CDR1 is LNHNV and CDR2 is YYDKDF in the germline V gene (reference sequence). The CDR3 here is CATSRARDVLIDEQFF. The CDR3 region has the DNA TGTGCCACCAGCAGAGCCCGGGACGTTTTAATCGATGAGCAGTTCTTC.

This clonotype was picked up many times. The chain couples TRBV7-2 to TRBJ2-7; D may be TRBD1 or TRBD2 (5 bases each). V lost 3 bases and J 6 bases, leaving 15 bases between the germline ends. This CDR3 has 14 residues. CDR1 is SGHTA and CDR2 is FQGNSA in the germline V gene. CDR3 nucleotides: TGTGCCAGCAGCTTGGGGACCCCGGGTCGCGAGCAGTACTTC. Its protein product is CASSLGTPGREQYF.

This clonotype came up many times. The chain employs TRBV2 and TRBJ2-2, with D perhaps being TRBD1 or TRBD2 (6 bases each). The V gene lost 4 bases and the J gene lost 5 bases, with 17 bases spanning the gap. This CDR3 comprises 16 residues. Germline V gene data show CDR1 as SNHLY and CDR2 as FYNNEI. This CDR3 reads CASSAPPGAGTGELFF. CDR3 sequence (DNA): TGTGCCAGCAGTGCTCCTCCGGGGGCAGGGACCGGGGAGCTGTTTTTT.

This clonotype was counted at least ten times. V and J are TRBV5-1 and TRBJ2-3; the match to TRBD1 covers 8 bases. Germline V gene sequence: CDR1 SGHRS, CDR2 YFSETQ. J lost 2 bases, V lost 8 bases, and 4 bases had no gene match. The CDR3 spans 13 residues. The CDR3 region is CASRTGTTDTQYF. The CDR3 DNA follows: TGCGCCAGTCGGACAGGGACCACAGATACGCAGTATTTT. Drawing the rest from reference TRBV5-1 and TRBJ2-3, the complete variable domain is KAGVTQTPRYLIKTRGQQVTLSCSPISGHRSVSWYQQTPGQGLQFLFEYFSETQRNKGNFPGRFSGRQFSNSRSEMNVSTLELGDSALYLCASRTGTTDTQYFGPGTRLTVL.

This clonotype was seen a handful of times. This chain uses TRBV2 with TRBJ1-1; the D gene is possibly TRBD1 (6 bases). There are 15 residues in the CDR3. Germline assignment: CDR1 SNHLY and CDR2 FYNNEI. V lost 1 base and J lost 3, with 12 bases in between. The CDR3 nucleotides read TGTGCCAGCAGTGAAGAGGGCAGGGGTTACACTGAAGCTTTCTTT. The encoded protein is CASSEEGRGYTEAFF.

In its sample, this clonotype was seen many times. The V and J genes are TRBV2 and TRBJ1-3, with D perhaps matching TRBD1 (6 bases). Trimming stripped 7 bases from V and 0 bases from J, with 13 bases between. The CDR3 runs 15 residues. Germline V gene sequence: CDR1 SNHLY, CDR2 FYNNEI. The CDR3 spells CASKDNRVSGNTIYF. The CDR3 DNA reads TGTGCCAGCAAAGACAACAGGGTCTCTGGAAACACCATATATTTT.

This clonotype was seen at least ten times. V and J are TRBV20-1 and TRBJ1-2; 8 bases align to TRBD1. Germline V lookup: CDR1 DFQATT, CDR2 SNEGSKA (reference sequence). V dropped 0 bases and J dropped 4; count of bases not matched to a gene: 4. This CDR3 comprises 14 residues. In DNA, the CDR3 is TGCAGTGCTAGAGATTCAGGGGGCCGCTATGGCTACACCTTC. Residues: CSARDSGGRYGYTF.

This clonotype was seen many times. The chain combines TRBV4-2 with TRBJ2-3; either TRBD1 or TRBD2 may supply D (6 bases each). V lost 0 bases and J 3 bases, leaving 10 bases between the germline ends. The CDR3 is 15 amino acids. Looked up from germline, CDR1 is LGHNA and CDR2 is YNFKEQ. This CDR3 reads CASSQDQGRTDTQYF. CDR3 bases: TGTGCCAGCAGCCAAGATCAGGGGAGGACAGATACGCAGTATTTT.

The chain links TRBV19 to TRBJ2-4, with 13 bases that match TRBD2. Germline V gives CDR1 LNHDA, CDR2 SQIVND (reference sequence). The CDR3 extends over 22 amino acids. J lost 0 bases, V lost 10 bases, and 24 bases had no gene match. The CDR3 DNA sequence: TGTGCCACCCAAAAAATAAGGGACAGCGGGACTAGCGGGGAACTAGCCAAAAACATTCAGTACTTC. It encodes CATQKIRDSGTSGELAKNIQYF.

This clonotype was detected ten times or more. A much larger clonotype is one base distant, so this may be a read error. V is TRBV12-3 or TRBV12-4 and J is TRBJ2-3, with unresolved D. The CDR3 has 12 amino acids. Trimming removed 6 bases from V and 0 bases from J, with 4 bases in between. The CDR3 sequence: CASSQSTDTQYF. In DNA form, the CDR3 reads TGTGCCAGCAGCCAAAGCACAGATACGCAGTATTTT.

Ten or more counts support this clonotype. This sequence joins TRBV29-1 and TRBJ1-2; D is unresolved. Trimming took off 6 bases at V and 4 bases at J, with 18 bases between the two ends. The CDR3 loop spans 14 amino acids. Germline values: CDR1 SQVTM, CDR2 ANQGSEA. The CDR3 region is CSVAEETAVYGYTF. The CDR3 DNA sequence: TGCAGCGTGGCAGAGGAGACGGCAGTCTATGGCTACACCTTC.

Many counts were recorded for this clonotype. The gene calls are TRBV20-1 and TRBJ2-1; perhaps TRBD2 as D (7 bases). Trimming cost V 0 bases and J 4 bases, with 16 bases left between them. The CDR3 length is 16 residues. Per germline, CDR1 DFQATT and CDR2 SNEGSKA (reference sequence). The DNA of the CDR3 is TGCAGTGCTAGAGATCTGACCAAGGGGGGGTACAATGAGCAGTTCTTC. Its translation is CSARDLTKGGYNEQFF.

Details on this clonotype: A read error is possible here, since a much larger clone lies one base away. The conserved closing phenylalanine or tryptophan is absent in this CDR3, likely reflecting a read error. The chain has TRBV7-6 and TRBJ2-5; the D is unclear. Trimming cost V 5 bases and J 2 bases, with 12 bases left between them. CDR3 length: 14 residues. CDR1 is SGHVS and CDR2 is FNYEAQ in the germline V gene. This CDR3 is CASSPLPPQETQYL. CDR3 DNA: TGTGCCAGCAGCCCACTCCCCCCACAAGAGACCCAGTACCTC.

This clonotype was found many times. The chain links TRBV11-3 to TRBJ1-6; D not certain. Trimming pared 0 bases from V and 8 bases from J, leaving 8 bases between. This CDR3 is 14 amino acids long. Germline CDR1 reads SGHNT; CDR2 reads YENEEA. The CDR3 here is CASSLDPEDSPLHF. In DNA form, the CDR3 reads TGTGCCAGCAGCTTAGATCCCGAAGATTCACCCCTCCACTTT.